These T cell receptor beta chains were read from a single sample in a study of shared clonotypes between healthy human individuals. Sequencing used immunoSEQ multiplex PCR; TCRdb keeps in-frame clones, though not all of them. The sample has fewer than 2.5 million clones, under 95% seen once; the top ten hold approximately 0.36%. The specimen was naive CD4+ T cells from PBMCs. Source of these receptors: a man aged 18 to 30 in good health. Some clones in this sample may be carry-over from other donors' samples. Each CDR3 is given with its conserved first and last residue. A D gene is named only where the DNA matches it firmly. Clone size is shown for a subset of rows, as once, few, many or a class of expanded clone.

CDR3nt: TGCGCCAGCAGCTTGAGTCAGGGCATGTCTGGAAACACCATATATTTT; CDR3aa: CASSLSQGMSGNTIYF; v_gene: TRBV5-1; j_gene: TRBJ1-3; d_gene: NA; abundance: NA
CDR3nt: TGTGCCATCAGTGAGCCCAGGAGTGAGACCCAGTACTTC; CDR3aa: CAISEPRSETQYF; v_gene: TRBV10-3; j_gene: TRBJ2-5; d_gene: NA; abundance: NA
CDR3nt: TGTGCCAGCAGCTTAGGTTCAGGGGAAAGGACCATATATTTT; CDR3aa: CASSLGSGERTIYF; v_gene: TRBV7-8; j_gene: TRBJ1-3; d_gene: NA; abundance: NA
CDR3nt: TGTGCCAGCAGCGGGCCAAGGGGGGCGGGAGGCCTCTCCTACGAGCAGTACTTC; CDR3aa: CASSGPRGAGGLSYEQYF; v_gene: TRBV5-5; j_gene: TRBJ2-7; d_gene: TRBD2; abundance: NA
CDR3nt: TGTGCCAGCGGTAGAGGCACCTACAATGAGCAGTTCTTC; CDR3aa: CASGRGTYNEQFF; v_gene: TRBV28; j_gene: TRBJ2-1; d_gene: NA; abundance: NA
CDR3nt: TGTGCCAGTAGTATGCGAGTGAACGAGCAGTACTTC; CDR3aa: CASSMRVNEQYF; v_gene: TRBV19; j_gene: TRBJ2-7; d_gene: NA; abundance: NA
CDR3nt: TGCGCCAGCAGCCGATTTCCCTGGGCTGGGGATACTAGTCTGGGCGAGCAGTACTTC; CDR3aa: CASSRFPWAGDTSLGEQYF; v_gene: TRBV5-1; j_gene: TRBJ2-7; d_gene: NA; abundance: once
CDR3nt: TGTGCCAGCAGCTCCGTACAGGGGGCCCAGTACTTC; CDR3aa: CASSSVQGAQYF; v_gene: TRBV11-2; j_gene: TRBJ2-7; d_gene: TRBD1; abundance: NA
CDR3nt: TGTGCCAGCAGCCCAGGACTAGCCGAAGAGACCCAGTACTTC; CDR3aa: CASSPGLAEETQYF; v_gene: TRBV7-9; j_gene: TRBJ2-5; d_gene: TRBD2; abundance: NA
CDR3nt: TGTGCCAGCAGCAGCCAGGGACAGGGGGGGGTCGAGCAGTACTTC; CDR3aa: CASSSQGQGGVEQYF; v_gene: TRBV7-2; j_gene: TRBJ2-7; d_gene: TRBD1; abundance: NA
CDR3nt: TGTGCCAGCTGTCTAGCGGGAGGGGTCTCCCCCGAGCAGTACTTC; CDR3aa: CASCLAGGVSPEQYF; v_gene: TRBV18; j_gene: TRBJ2-7; d_gene: TRBD2; abundance: NA
CDR3nt: TGTGCCAGCAGCGCCCGGGACAGCTCTAGCACAGATACGCAGTATTTT; CDR3aa: CASSARDSSSTDTQYF; v_gene: TRBV9; j_gene: TRBJ2-3; d_gene: TRBD1; abundance: NA
CDR3nt: TGCGCCAGCAGCTCACCACCCGATGGAGATGGCTACACCTTC; CDR3aa: CASSSPPDGDGYTF; v_gene: TRBV5-1; j_gene: TRBJ1-2; d_gene: NA; abundance: once
CDR3nt: TGTGCCAGCAACATGCCCCCCGGGGAGCAGTTCTTC; CDR3aa: CASNMPPGEQFF; v_gene: TRBV7-9; j_gene: TRBJ2-1; d_gene: NA; abundance: NA
CDR3nt: TGTGCCAGCAGCGCCAGACCCGTTAGCACAGATACGCAGTATTTT; CDR3aa: CASSARPVSTDTQYF; v_gene: TRBV7-6; j_gene: TRBJ2-3; d_gene: NA; abundance: NA
CDR3nt: TGCGCCAGCAGCACAGCCGGGACAGGGAGGATCAATGAGCAGTTCTTC; CDR3aa: CASSTAGTGRINEQFF; v_gene: TRBV5-1; j_gene: TRBJ2-1; d_gene: TRBD1; abundance: once
CDR3nt: TGTGCCAGCACCCCGGGGGGACCCAGCGTTGGCTACACCTTC; CDR3aa: CASTPGGPSVGYTF; v_gene: TRBV6-5; j_gene: TRBJ1-2; d_gene: NA; abundance: once
CDR3nt: TGCGCCAGCAGTGAGTCCTACGAGCAGTACTTC; CDR3aa: CASSESYEQYF; v_gene: TRBV10-2; j_gene: TRBJ2-7; d_gene: NA; abundance: NA
CDR3nt: TGTGCCAGTGGTTGGGACAGGGGGCCTAGCAATCAGCCCCAGCATTTT; CDR3aa: CASGWDRGPSNQPQHF; v_gene: TRBV19; j_gene: TRBJ1-5; d_gene: TRBD1; abundance: NA
CDR3nt: TGCAGCTTCAGCGGGACAGGGGAGACCCAGTACTTC; CDR3aa: CSFSGTGETQYF; v_gene: TRBV29-1; j_gene: TRBJ2-5; d_gene: TRBD1; abundance: once
CDR3nt: TGTGCCAGCAGCTTCTCTAGCGGACACTTGGGTGAGCAGTTCTTC; CDR3aa: CASSFSSGHLGEQFF; v_gene: TRBV11-2; j_gene: TRBJ2-1; d_gene: TRBD2; abundance: NA
CDR3nt: TGTGCCAGCAGTGGGAGGTTCGGCAATCAGCCCCAGCATTTT; CDR3aa: CASSGRFGNQPQHF; v_gene: TRBV6-1; j_gene: TRBJ1-5; d_gene: NA; abundance: NA
CDR3nt: TGTGCCTGGAGTGTACTAAGGACAGGGAAATCCAATAATTCACCCCTCCACTTT; CDR3aa: CAWSVLRTGKSNNSPLHF; v_gene: TRBV30; j_gene: TRBJ1-6; d_gene: TRBD1; abundance: NA
CDR3nt: TGCGCCAGCAGCTTGGGACGTTTTAGGGGACTAGCGGGAGTCGAGCAGTACTTC; CDR3aa: CASSLGRFRGLAGVEQYF; v_gene: TRBV5-1; j_gene: TRBJ2-7; d_gene: TRBD2; abundance: NA
CDR3nt: TGTGCCAGCAGTCAATTCCACCTAAACCGGGCCCTCAATCAGCCCCAGCATTTT; CDR3aa: CASSQFHLNRALNQPQHF; v_gene: TRBV6-9; j_gene: TRBJ1-5; d_gene: NA; abundance: NA
CDR3nt: TGCGCCAGCAGCCAAAGGGAGGGCCCTTCGAGCTCCTACGAGCAGTACTTC; CDR3aa: CASSQREGPSSSYEQYF; v_gene: TRBV4-1; j_gene: TRBJ2-7; d_gene: TRBD2; abundance: once
CDR3nt: TGTGCCAGCAGCGTAGCTGGCGGGAGGCCCTGGGGTGAGCAGTTCTTC; CDR3aa: CASSVAGGRPWGEQFF; v_gene: TRBV9; j_gene: TRBJ2-1; d_gene: TRBD2; abundance: NA
CDR3nt: TGTGCCAGCAGTTCCAAATCTGGGACTTCACAAGAGACCCAGTACTTC; CDR3aa: CASSSKSGTSQETQYF; v_gene: TRBV6-6; j_gene: TRBJ2-5; d_gene: NA; abundance: once